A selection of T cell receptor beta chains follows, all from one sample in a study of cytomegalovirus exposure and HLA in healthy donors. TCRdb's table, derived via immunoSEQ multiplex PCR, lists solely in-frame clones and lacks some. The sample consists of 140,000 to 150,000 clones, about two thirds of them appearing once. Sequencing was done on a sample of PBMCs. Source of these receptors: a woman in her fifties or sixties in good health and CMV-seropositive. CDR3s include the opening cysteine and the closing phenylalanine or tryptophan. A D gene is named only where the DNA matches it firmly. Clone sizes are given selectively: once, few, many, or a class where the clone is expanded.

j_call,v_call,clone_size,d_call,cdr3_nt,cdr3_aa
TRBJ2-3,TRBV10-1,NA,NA,TGCGCCAGCAGTGAGTCGAGTTCCCCTAGGGATACGCAGTATTTT,CASSESSSPRDTQYF
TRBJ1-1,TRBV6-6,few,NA,TGTGCCAGCAGTTACAAGGGGTTTAATACTGAAGCTTTCTTT,CASSYKGFNTEAFF
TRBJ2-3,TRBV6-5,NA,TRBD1,TGTGCCAGCAACAGGGGGCGATCAGATACGCAGTATTTT,CASNRGRSDTQYF
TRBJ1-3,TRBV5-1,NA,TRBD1,TGCGCCAGCAGCTCACAGGGGGCGGTAGGAAACACCATATATTTT,CASSSQGAVGNTIYF
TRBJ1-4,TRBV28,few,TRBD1,TGTGCCAGCAGGCGGACCGGGACAGGGGGACAAGGTGAAAAACTGTTTTTT,CASRRTGTGGQGEKLFF
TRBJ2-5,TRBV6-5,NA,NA,TGTGCCAGCAGCCAGGCGGGGAAAGAGACCCAGTACTTC,CASSQAGKETQYF
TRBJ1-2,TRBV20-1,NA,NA,TGCAGTGCTAGAGCTATTTATGGCTACACCTTC,CSARAIYGYTF
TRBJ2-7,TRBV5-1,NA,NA,TGCGCCAGCAGCTTGGCCGTCGGCGAGCAGTACTTC,CASSLAVGEQYF
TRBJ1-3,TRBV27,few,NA,TGTGCCAGCAGTTTACAGGGTGATGGAAACACCATATATTTT,CASSLQGDGNTIYF
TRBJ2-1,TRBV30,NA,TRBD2,TGTGCCTGGAGTCCGGGGGGGGAGACAAGGCAGTTCTTC,CAWSPGGETRQFF
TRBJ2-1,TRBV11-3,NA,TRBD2,TGTGCCAGCAGCTTCGTACTAGCGGCCTACAATGAGCAGTTCTTC,CASSFVLAAYNEQFF
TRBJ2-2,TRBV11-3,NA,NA,TGTGCCAGCAGCTTAGGTACAGCGAACACCGGGGAGCTGTTTTTT,CASSLGTANTGELFF
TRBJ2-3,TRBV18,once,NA,TGTGCCAGCTCACCATCGACGACAACAGATACGCAGTATTTT,CASSPSTTTDTQYF
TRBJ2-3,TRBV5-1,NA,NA,TGCGCCAGCAGCTCGGGGGGGAGACAGGGCCCAGATACGCAGTATTTT,CASSSGGRQGPDTQYF
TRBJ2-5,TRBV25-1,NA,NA,TGTGCCAGCAGTGTCCTCAGGGAGGGGGAGCAGTACTTC,CASSVLREGEQYF
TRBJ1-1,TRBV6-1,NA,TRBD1,TGTGCCAGCAGCCCTACAGGGGTGAACACTGAAGCTTTCTTT,CASSPTGVNTEAFF